This TCR beta chain was captured in a study of shared clonotypes between healthy human individuals. Study conclusions and caveats: The sharing of 5% to 6.5% of naive CD4 clonotypes was seen across several donors. Measured sharing among donors was expected to vary with sequencing depth.

For sorted subsets, 150 to 200 ng DNA per replicate equaled roughly 29,000 T cell genomes. TCRdb keeps only in-frame clones here, not all; method: immunoSEQ multiplex PCR. The profile shows some 660,000 clones, less than 80% of them singletons. Notes on this clone: Its antigen remains unidentified.

The receptor was isolated from a woman in her thirties in good health. Sequences were obtained from memory CD4+ T cells sorted from blood. The subset here: CD45RA-negative fraction.

The CDR3 protein is CSVVAGVPYEQYF. CDR3 bases: TGCAGCGTTGTGGCGGGGGTTCCCTACGAGCAGTACTTC. The rearrangement joins TRBV29-1 to TRBJ2-7; TRBD2 aligns across 7 bases. The CDR3 loop spans 13 amino acids. V was pared by 4 bases and J by 2 bases, with 5 bases of the junction left unmatched. The V gene's germline CDR1 is SQVTM and CDR2 ANQGSEA.